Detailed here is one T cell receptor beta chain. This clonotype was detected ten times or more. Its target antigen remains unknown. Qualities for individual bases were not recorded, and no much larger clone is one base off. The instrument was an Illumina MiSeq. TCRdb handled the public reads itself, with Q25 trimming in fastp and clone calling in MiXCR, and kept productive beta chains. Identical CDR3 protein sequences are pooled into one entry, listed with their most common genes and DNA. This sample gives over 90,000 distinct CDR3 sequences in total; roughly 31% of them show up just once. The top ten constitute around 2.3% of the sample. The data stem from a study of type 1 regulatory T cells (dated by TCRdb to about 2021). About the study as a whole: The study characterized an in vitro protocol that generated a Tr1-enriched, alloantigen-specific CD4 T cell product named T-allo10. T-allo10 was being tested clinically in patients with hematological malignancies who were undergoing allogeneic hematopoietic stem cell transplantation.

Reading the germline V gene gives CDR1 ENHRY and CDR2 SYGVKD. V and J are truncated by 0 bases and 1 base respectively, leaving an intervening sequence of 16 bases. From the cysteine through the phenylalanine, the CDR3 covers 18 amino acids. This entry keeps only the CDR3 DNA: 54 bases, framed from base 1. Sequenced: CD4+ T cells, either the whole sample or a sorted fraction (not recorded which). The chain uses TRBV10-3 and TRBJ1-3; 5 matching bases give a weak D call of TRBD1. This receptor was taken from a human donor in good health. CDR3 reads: CAISESVVDRRSGNTIYF. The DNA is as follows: TGTGCCATCAGTGAGTCGGTCGTCGACAGAAGATCTGGAAACACCATATATTTT.